This T cell receptor (beta chain) originates from a study of blood T cell repertoires in COVID-19. In the study overall: Samples representing acute and convalescent COVID-19 were sourced from the United States, Italy and Spain. PBMCs, B-cell-depleted T cells, or T cells were the source of the cDNA or gDNA that made up the material.

Per the original data handling: Reference gene primer amplification in the assay estimated nucleated cell counts. Libraries were prepared by immunoSEQ multiplex PCR; TCRdb keeps only in-frame clonotypes and omits some of them. That table is the source of V, J and clone size, and D and trimming were worked out from the DNA. The sample includes about 160,000 clones, more than 60% of them seen just once. The material sequenced was peripheral blood. This sequence originates from a man in his 70s with acute or convalescent COVID-19.

The CDR3 DNA is TGTGCCAGCAGCTTTTCACAGGGTCTTGGGTCACCCCTCCACTTT. Translated: CASSFSQGLGSPLHF. V and J are TRBV13 and TRBJ1-6; tentative D call: TRBD1 (6 bases). Germline V lookup: CDR1 PRHDT, CDR2 FYEKMQ (reference sequence). Trimming shortened V by 3 bases and J by 10 bases, and 16 bases separated the two germline ends. CDR3 length equals 15 residues. Combining the CDR3 with reference TRBV13 and TRBJ1-6 gives the whole variable domain AAGVIQSPRHLIKEKRETATLKCYPIPRHDTVYWYQQGPGQDPQFLISFYEKMQSDKGSIPDRFSAQQFSDYHSELNMSSLELGDSALYFCASSFSQGLGSPLHFGNGTRLTVT.